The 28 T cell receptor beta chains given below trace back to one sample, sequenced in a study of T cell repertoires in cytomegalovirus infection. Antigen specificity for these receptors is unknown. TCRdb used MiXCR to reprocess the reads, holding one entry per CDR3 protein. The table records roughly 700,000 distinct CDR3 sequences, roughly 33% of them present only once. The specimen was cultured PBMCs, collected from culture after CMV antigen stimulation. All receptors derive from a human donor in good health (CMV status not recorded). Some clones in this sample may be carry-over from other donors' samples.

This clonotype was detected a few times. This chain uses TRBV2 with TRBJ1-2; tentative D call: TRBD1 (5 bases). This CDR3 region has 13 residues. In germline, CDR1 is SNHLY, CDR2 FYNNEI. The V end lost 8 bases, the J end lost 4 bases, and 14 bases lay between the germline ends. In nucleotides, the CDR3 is TGTGCCAGCGAAGAGGGACCCTTCTATGGCTACACCTTC. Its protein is CASEEGPFYGYTF.

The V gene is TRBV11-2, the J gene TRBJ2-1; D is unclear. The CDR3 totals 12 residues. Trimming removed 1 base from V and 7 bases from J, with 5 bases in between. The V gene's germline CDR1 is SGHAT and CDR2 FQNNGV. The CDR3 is CASSLAQNEQFF. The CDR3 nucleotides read TGTGCCAGCAGCTTAGCCCAAAATGAGCAGTTCTTC. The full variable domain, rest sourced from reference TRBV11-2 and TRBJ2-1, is EAGVAQSPRYKIIEKRQSVAFWCNPISGHATLYWYQQILGQGPKLLIQFQNNGVVDDSQLPKDRFSAERLKGVDSTLKIQPAKLEDSAVYLCASSLAQNEQFFGPGTRLTVL.

The CDR3, as DNA: TGTGCCAGCCGATCCCCCCGCTACGAGCAGTACTTC. It translates to CASRSPRYEQYF. The chain employs TRBV19 and TRBJ2-7; no reliable D call. The CDR3 has 12 amino acids. V lost 9 bases, J lost 3 bases, and 12 bases lay in between. Germline V gives CDR1 LNHDA, CDR2 SQIVND (reference sequence).

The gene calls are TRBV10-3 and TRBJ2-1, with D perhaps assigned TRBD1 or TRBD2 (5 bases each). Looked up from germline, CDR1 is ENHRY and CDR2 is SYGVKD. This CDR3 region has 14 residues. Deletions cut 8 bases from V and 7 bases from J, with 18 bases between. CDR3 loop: CAIGPGTVTNEQFF. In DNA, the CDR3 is TGTGCCATCGGACCCGGGACGGTCACAAATGAGCAGTTCTTC.

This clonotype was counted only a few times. CDR3: CASSYQGYGYGYTF. CDR3 sequence (DNA): TGTGCCAGCAGTTATCAGGGGTATGGCTATGGCTACACCTTC. The V gene is TRBV6-5, the J gene TRBJ1-2, with D maybe TRBD1 (6 bases). This CDR3 has 14 residues. Deletions cut 3 bases from V and 4 bases from J, with 12 bases between. Germline assignment: CDR1 MNHEY and CDR2 SVGAGI.

The CDR3 here is CASSWGDILYNEQFF. CDR3 in DNA: TGTGCCAGCAGTTGGGGGGACATCCTATACAATGAGCAGTTCTTC. The chain carries TRBV7-8 and TRBJ2-1; D assignment may be TRBD1 or TRBD2 (6 bases each). CDR1 and CDR2 from the germline V gene are SGHVS and FQNEAQ. The ends were cut back, 6 bases at V and 4 bases at J, with 16 bases in the middle. The CDR3 runs 15 residues.

In DNA, the CDR3 is TGTGCCAGCAGTCGTGTCATGAACACTGAAGCTTTCTTT. It is translated as CASSRVMNTEAFF. The V call is TRBV6-6, the J call TRBJ1-1; unclear D gene. The CDR3 loop spans 13 amino acids. The V end was cut by 5 bases, the J end by 0 bases, with 7 bases between. Germline V gene lookup returns CDR1 MNHNY and CDR2 SVGAGI (reference sequence).

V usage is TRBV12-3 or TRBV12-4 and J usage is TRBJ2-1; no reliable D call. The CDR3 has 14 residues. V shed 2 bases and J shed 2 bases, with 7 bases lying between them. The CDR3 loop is CASSLSAPYNEQFF. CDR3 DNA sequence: TGTGCCAGCAGTTTAAGCGCGCCCTACAATGAGCAGTTCTTC.

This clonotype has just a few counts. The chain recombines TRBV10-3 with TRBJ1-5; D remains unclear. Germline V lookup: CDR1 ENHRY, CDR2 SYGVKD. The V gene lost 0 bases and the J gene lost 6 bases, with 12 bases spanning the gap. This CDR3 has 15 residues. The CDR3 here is CAISESLGGGQPQHF. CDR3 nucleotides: TGTGCCATCAGTGAGTCGTTGGGAGGTGGTCAGCCCCAGCATTTT.

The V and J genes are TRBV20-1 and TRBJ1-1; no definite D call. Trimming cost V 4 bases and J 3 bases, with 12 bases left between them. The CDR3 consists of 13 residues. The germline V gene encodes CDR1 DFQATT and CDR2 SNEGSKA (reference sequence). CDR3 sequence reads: CSATPWKYTEAFF. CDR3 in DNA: TGCAGTGCTACCCCATGGAAGTACACTGAAGCTTTCTTT.

CDR3 nucleotide sequence: TGTGCCAGCAGTCCGACAGGGCCGAACGAGCAGTACTTC. It yields the protein CASSPTGPNEQYF. The rearrangement links TRBV12-3 or TRBV12-4 to TRBJ2-7; 7 bases align to TRBD1. CDR3 size: 13 residues. Trimming took 5 bases from V and 5 from J; bases not matched to a gene: 6.

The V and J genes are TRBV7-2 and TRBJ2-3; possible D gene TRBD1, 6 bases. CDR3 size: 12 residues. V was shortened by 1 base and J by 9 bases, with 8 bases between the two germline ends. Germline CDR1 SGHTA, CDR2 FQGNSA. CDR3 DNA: TGTGCCAGCAGCTTAGTAAGGGGGACGCAGTATTTT. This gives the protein CASSLVRGTQYF.

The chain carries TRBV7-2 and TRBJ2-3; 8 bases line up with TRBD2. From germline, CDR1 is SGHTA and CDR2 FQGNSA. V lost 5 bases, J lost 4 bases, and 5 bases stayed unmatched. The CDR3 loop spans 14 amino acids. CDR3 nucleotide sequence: TGTGCCAGCAGCCGGGGGGGCGCGGCAGATACGCAGTATTTT. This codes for CASSRGGAADTQYF.

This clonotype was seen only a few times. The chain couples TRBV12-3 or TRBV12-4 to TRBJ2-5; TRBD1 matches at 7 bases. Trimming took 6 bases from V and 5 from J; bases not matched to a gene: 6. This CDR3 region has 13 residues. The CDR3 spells CASRDDRVETQYF. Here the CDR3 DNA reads TGTGCCAGCAGGGACGACAGGGTTGAGACCCAGTACTTC.

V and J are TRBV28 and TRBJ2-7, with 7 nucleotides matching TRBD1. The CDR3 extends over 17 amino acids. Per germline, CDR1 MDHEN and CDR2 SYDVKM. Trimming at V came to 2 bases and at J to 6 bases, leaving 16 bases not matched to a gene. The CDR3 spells CASSLISDWDRGFEQYF. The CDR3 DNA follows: TGTGCCAGCAGTTTAATATCAGATTGGGACAGAGGCTTCGAGCAGTACTTC.

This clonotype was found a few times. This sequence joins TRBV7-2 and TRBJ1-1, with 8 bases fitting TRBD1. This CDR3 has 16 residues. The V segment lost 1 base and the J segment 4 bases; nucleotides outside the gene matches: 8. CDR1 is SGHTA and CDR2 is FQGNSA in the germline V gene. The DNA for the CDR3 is TGTGCCAGCAGCTTAGGGCCAGGGGGCTGGGGCACTGAAGCTTTCTTT. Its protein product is CASSLGPGGWGTEAFF.

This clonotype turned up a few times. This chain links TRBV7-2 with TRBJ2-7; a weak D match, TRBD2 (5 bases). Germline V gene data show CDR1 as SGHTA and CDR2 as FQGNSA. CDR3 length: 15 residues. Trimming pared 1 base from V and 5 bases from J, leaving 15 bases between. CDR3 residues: CASSLDPTSSDEQYF. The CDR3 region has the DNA TGTGCCAGCAGCTTAGACCCAACTAGTTCCGACGAGCAGTACTTC.

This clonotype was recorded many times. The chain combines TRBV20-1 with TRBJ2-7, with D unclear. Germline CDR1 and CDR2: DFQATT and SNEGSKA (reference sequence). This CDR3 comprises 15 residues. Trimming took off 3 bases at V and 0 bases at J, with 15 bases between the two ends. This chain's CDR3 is CSARRSPASSYEQYF. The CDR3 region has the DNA TGCAGTGCTAGGAGGTCACCTGCAAGCTCCTACGAGCAGTACTTC.

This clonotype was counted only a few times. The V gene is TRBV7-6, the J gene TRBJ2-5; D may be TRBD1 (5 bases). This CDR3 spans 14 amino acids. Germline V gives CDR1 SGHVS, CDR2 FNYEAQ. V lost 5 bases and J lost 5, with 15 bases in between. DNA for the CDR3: TGTGCCAGCAGCCCAGCCCGCCCAGGGGAGACCCAGTACTTC. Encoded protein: CASSPARPGETQYF.

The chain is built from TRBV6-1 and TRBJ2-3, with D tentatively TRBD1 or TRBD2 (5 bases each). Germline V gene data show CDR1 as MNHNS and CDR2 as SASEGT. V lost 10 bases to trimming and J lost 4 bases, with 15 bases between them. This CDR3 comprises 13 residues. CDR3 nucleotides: TGTGCCACCCGAGGGACCAGCGCAGATACGCAGTATTTT. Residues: CATRGTSADTQYF.

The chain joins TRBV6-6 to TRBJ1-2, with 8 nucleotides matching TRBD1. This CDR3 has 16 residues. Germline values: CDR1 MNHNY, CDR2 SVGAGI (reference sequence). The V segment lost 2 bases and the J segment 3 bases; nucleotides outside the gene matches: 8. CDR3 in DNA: TGTGCCAGCAGTTACGTCGTCAGGGGGCTGGACTATGGCTACACCTTC. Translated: CASSYVVRGLDYGYTF.

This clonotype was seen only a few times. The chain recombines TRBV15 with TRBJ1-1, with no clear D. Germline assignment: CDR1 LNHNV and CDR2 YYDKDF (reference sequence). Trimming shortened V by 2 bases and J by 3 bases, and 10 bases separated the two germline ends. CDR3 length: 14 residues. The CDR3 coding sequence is TGTGCCACCAGCAGAACCATTACCTACACTGAAGCTTTCTTT. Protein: CATSRTITYTEAFF.

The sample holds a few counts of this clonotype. For the CDR3, the DNA is TGTGCCAGCTCACCAATAACAGGGGGTAACTCCTACAATGAGCAGTTCTTC. This codes for CASSPITGGNSYNEQFF. The chain links TRBV18 to TRBJ2-1; 8 bases are a match to TRBD1. This CDR3 region has 17 residues. The germline gives CDR1 KGHSH, CDR2 LQKENI. V lost 2 bases, J lost 0 bases, and 6 bases stayed unmatched.

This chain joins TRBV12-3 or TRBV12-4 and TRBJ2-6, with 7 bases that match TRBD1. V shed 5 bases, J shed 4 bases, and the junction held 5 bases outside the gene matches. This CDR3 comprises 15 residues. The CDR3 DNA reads TGTGCCAGCAGTGCCAGGGGGTCAGGGGCCAACGTCCTGACTTTC. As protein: CASSARGSGANVLTF.

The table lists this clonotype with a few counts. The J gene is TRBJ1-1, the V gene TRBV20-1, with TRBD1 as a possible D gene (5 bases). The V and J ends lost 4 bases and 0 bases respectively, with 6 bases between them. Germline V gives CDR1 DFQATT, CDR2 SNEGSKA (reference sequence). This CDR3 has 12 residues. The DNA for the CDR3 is TGCAGTGCTAAGGGGATGAACACTGAAGCTTTCTTT. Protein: CSAKGMNTEAFF.

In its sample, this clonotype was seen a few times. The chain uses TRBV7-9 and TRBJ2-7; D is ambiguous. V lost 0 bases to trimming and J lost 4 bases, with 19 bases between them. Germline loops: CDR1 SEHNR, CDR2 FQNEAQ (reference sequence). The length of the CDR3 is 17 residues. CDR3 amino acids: CASSLAPGSPRWYEQYF. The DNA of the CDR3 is TGTGCCAGCAGCTTAGCGCCCGGCAGCCCAAGGTGGTACGAGCAGTACTTC.

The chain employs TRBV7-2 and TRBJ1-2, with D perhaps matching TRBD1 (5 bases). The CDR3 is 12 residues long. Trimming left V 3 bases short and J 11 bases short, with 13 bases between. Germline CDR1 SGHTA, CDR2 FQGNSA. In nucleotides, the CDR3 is TGTGCCAGCAGCTTTGACAGAGGAGCATACACCTTC. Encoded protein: CASSFDRGAYTF.

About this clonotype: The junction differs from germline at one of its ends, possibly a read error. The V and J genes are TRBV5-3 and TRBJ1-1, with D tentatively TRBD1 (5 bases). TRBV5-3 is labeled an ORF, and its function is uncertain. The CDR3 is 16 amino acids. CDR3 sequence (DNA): TGTGCCAGCAGCTTAGACAGACCCAGGAGTAACACTGAAGCTTTCTTT. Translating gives CASSLDRPRSNTEAFF.